The 22 T cell receptor beta chains below were found in one sample sequenced in a study of OX40 agonist ivuxolimab in advanced cancers. The protocol used for the library was the immunoSEQ multiplex PCR assay. The table comes from immuneACCESS by way of TCRdb, which keeps in-frame sequences with V and J called. Part of the clones is missing from these tables; in studies checked, under half for an unresolved V gene and the rest for unknown reasons. The sample table records fewer than 25,000 clones; around four fifths of these occur just once. The biggest ten clones account for 35% to 45% of the sample. The sequencing used CD4+ or CD8+ T cells sorted from blood, collected in a trial of the OX40 agonist ivuxolimab. The receptors were sampled from an adult with an advanced solid tumor such as melanoma, head and neck, liver or kidney cancer.

The chain uses TRBV27 and TRBJ2-1; 9 nucleotides match TRBD2. The germline CDR1 and CDR2 sequences are MNHEY and SMNVEV (reference sequence). Losses at the gene ends were 4 bases for V and 8 bases for J; bases not matched to a gene: 6. The length of the CDR3 is 14 residues. CDR3 nucleotide sequence: TGTGCCAGCAGTTCCCCGGGACTAGCCGATGAGCAGTTCTTC. It codes for CASSSPGLADEQFF.

CDR3 in amino acids: CASSESGTGVFEQYF. CDR3 nucleotide sequence: TGTGCCAGCAGTGAATCGGGGACAGGGGTGTTCGAGCAGTACTTC. The chain uses TRBV6-1 and TRBJ2-7, with TRBD1 matching 10 bases. V gave up 2 bases and J gave up 6 bases; unmatched junction bases: 7. Germline V gene lookup returns CDR1 MNHNS and CDR2 SASEGT. CDR3 size: 15 residues.

The chain uses TRBV5-1 and TRBJ2-5; D uncertain. Trimming removed 5 bases at V and 2 bases at J, with 13 bases between. The CDR3 extends over 14 amino acids. The V gene's germline CDR1 is SGHRS and CDR2 YFSETQ. CDR3 amino acids: CASRLWGSQETQYF. DNA of the CDR3: TGCGCCAGCAGGTTATGGGGTTCGCAAGAGACCCAGTACTTC. Filled out from reference TRBV5-1 and TRBJ2-5, the complete variable domain reads KAGVTQTPRYLIKTRGQQVTLSCSPISGHRSVSWYQQTPGQGLQFLFEYFSETQRNKGNFPGRFSGRQFSNSRSEMNVSTLELGDSALYLCASRLWGSQETQYFGPGTRLLVL.

The rearrangement links TRBV29-1 to TRBJ2-2, with 7 bases matching TRBD2. This CDR3 is built from 16 residues. Germline V gene data show CDR1 as SQVTM and CDR2 as ANQGSEA. J was trimmed by 0 bases and V by 4 bases; bases with no gene match: 8. The CDR3 DNA reads TGCAGCGTTGCCCCCCGGGGGGATACGAACACCGGGGAGCTGTTTTTT. Its protein is CSVAPRGDTNTGELFF.

V gene TRBV4-1 combines with J gene TRBJ1-2, with D possibly matching TRBD1 (5 bases). This CDR3 contains 14 residues. Germline CDR1 reads MGHRA; CDR2 reads YSYEKL. The germline V and J ends were trimmed by 4 bases and 8 bases, with 17 bases remaining between them. This chain's CDR3 is CASSPPSGGDGYTF. For the CDR3, the DNA is TGCGCCAGCAGCCCCCCCTCGGGAGGGGACGGCTACACCTTC.

This clone turned up a few times. This chain connects TRBV5-1 to TRBJ2-7; perhaps TRBD2 as D (6 bases). The ends were cut back, 4 bases at V and 2 bases at J, with 19 bases in the middle. Germline values: CDR1 SGHRS, CDR2 YFSETQ. There are 16 residues in the CDR3. The CDR3 spells CASSLTPEGKAYEQYF. The CDR3 coding sequence is TGCGCCAGCAGCCTCACCCCGGAGGGGAAAGCCTACGAGCAGTACTTC. The full variable domain, with the rest looked up from reference TRBV5-1 and TRBJ2-7, is KAGVTQTPRYLIKTRGQQVTLSCSPISGHRSVSWYQQTPGQGLQFLFEYFSETQRNKGNFPGRFSGRQFSNSRSEMNVSTLELGDSALYLCASSLTPEGKAYEQYFGPGTRLTVT.

The genes are TRBV11-2 and TRBJ1-3; 8 bases are shared with TRBD1. The CDR3 is made up of 15 amino acids. V lost 4 bases to trimming and J lost 4 bases; unmatched junction nucleotides: 6. Per the germline V gene, CDR1 is SGHAT and CDR2 is FQNNGV. This CDR3 is CASSSYRGRGNTIYF. The CDR3 nucleotides are TGTGCCAGCAGCTCTTACAGGGGGAGAGGAAACACCATATATTTT. The full variable domain, rest sourced from reference TRBV11-2 and TRBJ1-3, is EAGVAQSPRYKIIEKRQSVAFWCNPISGHATLYWYQQILGQGPKLLIQFQNNGVVDDSQLPKDRFSAERLKGVDSTLKIQPAKLEDSAVYLCASSSYRGRGNTIYFGEGSWLTVV.

The chain is built from TRBV6-1 and TRBJ1-1; no clear D. The CDR3 covers 14 residues. The V and J ends lost 3 bases and 2 bases respectively, with 10 bases between them. In germline, CDR1 is MNHNS, CDR2 SASEGT. The CDR3 bases are TGTGCCAGCAGTGAGCGTGGTATTAACACTGAAGCTTTCTTT. Amino acids: CASSERGINTEAFF.

V is TRBV5-1 and J is TRBJ1-4, with 10 bases lining up with TRBD1. Germline V gene lookup returns CDR1 SGHRS and CDR2 YFSETQ. With V trimmed by 3 bases and J by 6 bases, 2 bases remained unmatched. The CDR3 runs to 14 residues. CDR3 DNA sequence: TGCGCCAGCAGCTCCGGGACAGGGGATGAAAAACTGTTTTTT. Encoded protein: CASSSGTGDEKLFF.

CDR3 region: CASSLRPRYGYTF. DNA of the CDR3: TGCGCCAGCAGCTTGCGGCCGCGCTATGGCTACACCTTC. The chain joins TRBV5-1 to TRBJ1-2, with D hard to call. Germline V gene lookup returns CDR1 SGHRS and CDR2 YFSETQ. Between the trimmed V and J ends, which lost 1 base and 4 bases, there was a span of 8 bases. The CDR3 loop spans 13 amino acids.

The V gene is TRBV2, the J gene TRBJ2-2; 10 bases are shared with TRBD2. The CDR3 length is 17 residues. The germline V gene has CDR1 SNHLY and CDR2 FYNNEI. The junction had 13 bases not matched to a gene; V was cut back by 7 bases and J by 5 bases. CDR3 nucleotide sequence: TGTGCCAGCAACAACGACGGACTAGCGGCACCAACCGGGGAGCTGTTTTTT. This sequence encodes CASNNDGLAAPTGELFF.

This clone has only a few counts. The chain is built from TRBV9 and TRBJ2-3, with 13 bases that match TRBD2. Looked up from germline, CDR1 is SGDLS and CDR2 is YYNGEE. The J segment lost 1 base and the V segment lost 0 bases, leaving 5 bases of the junction unmatched. CDR3 length equals 18 residues. CDR3 coding DNA: TGTGCCAGCAGCGTAGCTTCGACTAGCGGGGGGCGCACAGATACGCAGTATTTT. Translating it yields CASSVASTSGGRTDTQYF.

This sequence joins TRBV4-3 and TRBJ2-7; D may be TRBD2 (5 bases). Germline V gene lookup returns CDR1 LGHNA and CDR2 YSLEER. Trimming shortened V by 2 bases and J by 2 bases, and 13 bases separated the two germline ends. The CDR3 length is 15 residues. The CDR3 nucleotides read TGCGCCAGCAGCCAATTCCGCCACGGGGCCTACGAGCAGTACTTC. Translating it yields CASSQFRHGAYEQYF.

V usage is TRBV7-9 and J usage is TRBJ2-2, with TRBD2 matching over 7 bases. Trimming removed 4 bases from V and 5 bases from J; junction bases left unmatched: 7. This CDR3 is 15 amino acids long. Germline CDR1 reads SEHNR; CDR2 reads FQNEAQ (reference sequence). In DNA, the CDR3 is TGTGCCAGCAGCTCGTGGACTAGGTGGACCGGGGAGCTGTTTTTT. This sequence encodes CASSSWTRWTGELFF.

This clone came up once. This rearrangement joins TRBV2 to TRBJ1-2; TRBD1 matches at 7 bases. CDR3 length: 14 residues. Germline V gene sequence: CDR1 SNHLY, CDR2 FYNNEI. V dropped 5 bases and J dropped 2; count of bases not matched to a gene: 5. The CDR3 is CASSWDSTNYGYTF. The CDR3, as DNA: TGTGCCAGCAGTTGGGACAGTACAAACTATGGCTACACCTTC.

J is TRBJ2-7 and V is TRBV9, with D unresolved. The V end lost 0 bases, the J end lost 4 bases, and 11 bases lay between the germline ends. The CDR3 contains 14 residues. Germline loops: CDR1 SGDLS, CDR2 YYNGEE. CDR3 nucleotide sequence: TGTGCCAGCAGCGTAGGCGGAGCCGTATACGAGCAGTACTTC. Amino acid sequence: CASSVGGAVYEQYF.

The rearrangement joins TRBV19 to TRBJ1-6; D gene unclear. The germline V and J ends were trimmed by 6 bases and 0 bases, with 9 bases remaining between them. In germline, CDR1 is LNHDA, CDR2 SQIVND (reference sequence). This CDR3 comprises 15 residues. The CDR3 is CASRTVSSYNSPLHF. The CDR3 coding sequence is TGTGCCAGTAGGACTGTGAGCTCCTATAATTCACCCCTCCACTTT.

The genes are TRBV5-1 and TRBJ1-2, with D possibly being TRBD1 (6 bases). CDR3 size: 15 residues. The germline V and J ends were trimmed by 4 bases and 8 bases, with 21 bases remaining between them. CDR1 SGHRS and CDR2 YFSETQ come from the germline V gene. The chain's CDR3 is CASSVYSGTLNGYTF. The DNA for the CDR3 is TGCGCCAGCAGCGTATATTCTGGGACACTAAACGGCTACACCTTC.

The V call is TRBV7-9, the J call TRBJ2-3, with 9 bases lining up with TRBD1. Germline values: CDR1 SEHNR, CDR2 FQNEAQ (reference sequence). The junction had 17 bases not matched to a gene; V was cut back by 5 bases and J by 5 bases. This CDR3 region has 18 residues. The CDR3 sequence: CASSPVRAHRGRGDTQYF. CDR3 nucleotide sequence: TGTGCCAGCAGCCCTGTCCGCGCCCACAGGGGGCGCGGAGATACGCAGTATTTT.

This chain connects TRBV7-9 to TRBJ2-3; a possible D gene is TRBD2 (6 bases). Germline V lookup: CDR1 SEHNR, CDR2 FQNEAQ (reference sequence). This CDR3 is built from 16 residues. V lost 1 base and J 0 bases, leaving 11 bases between the germline ends. The CDR3 sequence: CASSLGGRLSTDTQYF. The CDR3 DNA sequence: TGTGCCAGCAGCTTAGGGGGGAGGCTTAGCACAGATACGCAGTATTTT.

This clone is labeled medium-sized. The chain couples TRBV15 to TRBJ2-7; D is perhaps TRBD1 (5 bases). Germline assignment: CDR1 LNHNV and CDR2 YYDKDF (reference sequence). The CDR3 runs 12 residues. V gave up 5 bases and J gave up 4 bases, with 9 bases separating them. In DNA form, the CDR3 reads TGTGCCACCAGCGGGCAGGGTTACGAGCAGTACTTC. This gives the protein CATSGQGYEQYF.

This chain joins TRBV27 and TRBJ2-3, with D perhaps given as TRBD1 or TRBD2 (5 bases each). CDR1 MNHEY and CDR2 SMNVEV come from the germline V gene (reference sequence). The CDR3 length is 16 residues. Trimming cost V 6 bases and J 8 bases, with 24 bases left between them. CDR3 sequence reads: CASRPRAERASGTQYF. The CDR3 nucleotides read TGTGCCAGCAGACCCAGGGCGGAGAGGGCATCAGGTACGCAGTATTTT.